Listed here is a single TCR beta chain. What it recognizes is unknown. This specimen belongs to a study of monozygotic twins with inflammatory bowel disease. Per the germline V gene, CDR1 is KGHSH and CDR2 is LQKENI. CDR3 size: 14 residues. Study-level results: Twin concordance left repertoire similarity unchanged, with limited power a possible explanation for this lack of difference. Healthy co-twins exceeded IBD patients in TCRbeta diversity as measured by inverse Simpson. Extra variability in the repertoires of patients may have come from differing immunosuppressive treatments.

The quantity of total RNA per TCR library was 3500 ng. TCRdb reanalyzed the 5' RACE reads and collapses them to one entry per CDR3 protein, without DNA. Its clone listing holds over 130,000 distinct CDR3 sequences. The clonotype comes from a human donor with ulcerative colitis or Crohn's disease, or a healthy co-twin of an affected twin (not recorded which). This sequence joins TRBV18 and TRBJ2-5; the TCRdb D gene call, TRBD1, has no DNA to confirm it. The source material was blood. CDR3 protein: CASSLGQEQETQYF.